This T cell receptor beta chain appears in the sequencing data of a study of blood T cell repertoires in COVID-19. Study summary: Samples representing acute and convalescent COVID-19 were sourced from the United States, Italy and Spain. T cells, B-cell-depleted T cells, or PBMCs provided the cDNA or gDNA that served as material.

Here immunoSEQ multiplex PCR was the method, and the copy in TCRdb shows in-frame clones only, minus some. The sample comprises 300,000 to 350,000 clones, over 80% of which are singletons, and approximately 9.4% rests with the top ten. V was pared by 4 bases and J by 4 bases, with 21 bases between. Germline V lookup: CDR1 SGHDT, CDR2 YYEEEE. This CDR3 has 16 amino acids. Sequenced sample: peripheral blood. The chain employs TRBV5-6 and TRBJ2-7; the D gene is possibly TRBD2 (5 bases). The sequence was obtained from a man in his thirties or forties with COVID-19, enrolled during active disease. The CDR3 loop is CASSARTFLPRYEQYF. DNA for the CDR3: TGTGCCAGCAGCGCCCGGACTTTCCTCCCGAGATACGAGCAGTACTTC.